The clone carrying this T cell receptor beta chain has just one count. The antigen is not known. The source of the sample is a study of post-analysis software for immune sequencing data. Study information: Relapsing-remitting, secondary progressive and progressive-relapsing forms of multiple sclerosis all featured among disease courses.

Carried by the TCR beta cDNA libraries were unique molecular identifiers. The authors obtained roughly 500,000 cDNA molecules from roughly 1.1 to 9.2 million T cells. MiXCR was run by TCRdb on the PCR reads, yielding one entry per CDR3 protein. The data show under 900,000 distinct CDR3 sequences, 53% seen once. General study results and limits: When compared against controls, multiple sclerosis patients showed significantly lower normalized Chao1 diversity. Batch-matched samples strongly co-clustered by F measure.

This TCR came from a girl between 10 and 17 years old with multiple sclerosis. The specimen was blood.

CDR3 sequence reads: CSVETTGYEQYF. The DNA of the CDR3 is TGCAGCGTTGAGACAACAGGGTACGAGCAGTACTTC. J is TRBJ2-7 and V is TRBV29-1, with D possibly being TRBD1 (6 bases). CDR3 length: 12 amino acids. Trimming left V 3 bases short and J 4 bases short, with 10 bases between. CDR1 and CDR2 (germline): SQVTM, ANQGSEA.